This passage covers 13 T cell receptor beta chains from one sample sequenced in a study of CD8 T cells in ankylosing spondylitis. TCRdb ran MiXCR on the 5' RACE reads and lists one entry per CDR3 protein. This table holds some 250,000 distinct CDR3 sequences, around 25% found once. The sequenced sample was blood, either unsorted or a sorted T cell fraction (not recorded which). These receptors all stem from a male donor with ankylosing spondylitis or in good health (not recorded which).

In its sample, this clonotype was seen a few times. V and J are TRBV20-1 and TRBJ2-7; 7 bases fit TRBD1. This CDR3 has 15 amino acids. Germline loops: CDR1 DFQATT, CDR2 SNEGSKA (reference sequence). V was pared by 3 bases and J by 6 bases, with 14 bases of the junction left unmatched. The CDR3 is CSARGMGQIRVEQYF. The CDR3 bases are TGCAGTGCTAGGGGGATGGGACAGATTAGGGTCGAGCAGTACTTC.

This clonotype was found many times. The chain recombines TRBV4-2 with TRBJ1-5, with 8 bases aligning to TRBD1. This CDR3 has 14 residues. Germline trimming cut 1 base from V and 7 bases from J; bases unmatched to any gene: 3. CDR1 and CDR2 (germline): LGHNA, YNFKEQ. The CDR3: CASSQADREQPQHF. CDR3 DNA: TGTGCCAGCAGCCAAGCGGACAGGGAACAGCCCCAGCATTTT.

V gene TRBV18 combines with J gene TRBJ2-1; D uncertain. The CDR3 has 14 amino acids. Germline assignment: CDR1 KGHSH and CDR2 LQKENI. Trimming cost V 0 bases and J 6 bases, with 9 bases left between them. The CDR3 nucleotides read TGTGCCAGCTCACCACCCTCCGGGTTCAATGAGCAGTTCTTC. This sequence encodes CASSPPSGFNEQFF. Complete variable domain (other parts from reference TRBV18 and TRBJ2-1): NAGVMQNPRHLVRRRGQEARLRCSPMKGHSHVYWYRQLPEEGLKFMVYLQKENIIDESGMPKERFSAEFPKEGPSILRIQQVVRGDSAAYFCASSPPSGFNEQFFGPGTRLTVL.

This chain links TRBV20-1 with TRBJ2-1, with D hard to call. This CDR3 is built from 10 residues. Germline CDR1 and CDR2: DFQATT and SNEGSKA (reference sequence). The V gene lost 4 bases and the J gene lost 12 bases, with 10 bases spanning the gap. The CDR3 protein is CSANLYPQFF. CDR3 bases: TGCAGTGCTAATCTGTACCCGCAGTTCTTC.

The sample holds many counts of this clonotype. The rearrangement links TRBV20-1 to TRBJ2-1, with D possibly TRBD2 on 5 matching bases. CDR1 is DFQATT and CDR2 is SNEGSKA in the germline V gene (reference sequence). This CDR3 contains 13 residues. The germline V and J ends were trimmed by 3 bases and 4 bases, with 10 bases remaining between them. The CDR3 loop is CSASLAGYNEQFF. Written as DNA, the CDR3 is TGCAGTGCTAGCTTGGCGGGTTACAATGAGCAGTTCTTC.

The CDR3 protein is CASSYSSVGGYGYTF. The CDR3 region has the DNA TGTGCCAGCAGTTACTCGAGCGTGGGGGGCTATGGCTACACCTTC. The chain links TRBV6-5 to TRBJ1-2; possibly TRBD1 for D (5 bases). Germline V gene data show CDR1 as MNHEY and CDR2 as SVGAGI. This CDR3 contains 15 residues. V was cut by 0 bases and J by 4 bases, with 12 bases left in between.

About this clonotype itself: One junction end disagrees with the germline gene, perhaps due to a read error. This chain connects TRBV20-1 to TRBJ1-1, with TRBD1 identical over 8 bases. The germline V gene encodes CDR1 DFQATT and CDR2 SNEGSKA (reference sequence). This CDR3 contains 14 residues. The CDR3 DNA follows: TGCAGTGCCAGAGGCGGGACAGGGAACACTGAAGCTTTCTTT. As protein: CSARGGTGNTEAFF.

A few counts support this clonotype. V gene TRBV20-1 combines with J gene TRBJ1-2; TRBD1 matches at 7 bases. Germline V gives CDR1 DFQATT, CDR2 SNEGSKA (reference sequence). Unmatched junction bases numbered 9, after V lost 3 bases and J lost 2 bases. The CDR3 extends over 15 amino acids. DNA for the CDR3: TGCAGTGCTAGGGTGTCAGGGGGAGAAAACTATGGCTACACCTTC. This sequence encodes CSARVSGGENYGYTF.

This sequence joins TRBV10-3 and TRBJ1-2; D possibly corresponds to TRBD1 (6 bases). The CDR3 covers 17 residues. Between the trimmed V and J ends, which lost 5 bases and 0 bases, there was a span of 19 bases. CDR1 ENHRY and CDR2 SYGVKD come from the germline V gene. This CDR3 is CAISLGQKPATNYGYTF. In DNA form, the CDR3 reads TGTGCCATCAGTCTAGGACAGAAACCGGCAACTAACTATGGCTACACCTTC.

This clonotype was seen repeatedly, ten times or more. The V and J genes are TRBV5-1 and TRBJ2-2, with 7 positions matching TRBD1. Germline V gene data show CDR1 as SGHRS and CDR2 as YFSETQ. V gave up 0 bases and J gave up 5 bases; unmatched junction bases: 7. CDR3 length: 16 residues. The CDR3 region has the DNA TGCGCCAGCAGCTTGGTTCCAGGGGGTCGGACCGGGGAGCTGTTTTTT. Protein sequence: CASSLVPGGRTGELFF.

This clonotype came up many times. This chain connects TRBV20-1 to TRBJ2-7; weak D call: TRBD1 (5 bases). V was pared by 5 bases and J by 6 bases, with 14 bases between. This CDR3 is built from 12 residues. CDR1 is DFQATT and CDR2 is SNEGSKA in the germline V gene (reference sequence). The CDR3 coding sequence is TGCAGTGCTGGTTCAGGGAAAGGCGAGCAGTACTTC. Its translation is CSAGSGKGEQYF.

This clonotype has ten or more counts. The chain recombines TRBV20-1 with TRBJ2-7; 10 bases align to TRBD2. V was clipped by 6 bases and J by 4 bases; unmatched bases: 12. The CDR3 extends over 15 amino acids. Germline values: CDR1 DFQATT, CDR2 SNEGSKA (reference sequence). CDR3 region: CSAPRPAGGIYEQYF. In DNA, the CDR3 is TGCAGTGCCCCGCGGCCAGCGGGGGGGATTTACGAGCAGTACTTC.

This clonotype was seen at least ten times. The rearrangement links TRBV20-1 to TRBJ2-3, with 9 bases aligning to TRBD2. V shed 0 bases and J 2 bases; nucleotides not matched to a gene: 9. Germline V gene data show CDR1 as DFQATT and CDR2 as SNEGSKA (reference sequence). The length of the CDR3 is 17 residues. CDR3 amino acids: CSARDSLGGGVTDTQYF. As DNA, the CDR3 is TGCAGTGCTAGAGACAGTCTGGGCGGGGGGGTCACAGATACGCAGTATTTT.